This T cell receptor (beta chain) was sequenced during a study of blood T cell repertoires in COVID-19. Method: immunoSEQ multiplex PCR; TCRdb's copy keeps in-frame clones and lacks some. This table holds 200,000 to 300,000 clones, around four fifths found once. Unmatched junction bases numbered 3, after V lost 3 bases and J lost 2 bases. The germline gives CDR1 SGHAT, CDR2 FQDESV (reference sequence). CDR3 length: 14 amino acids. The source material was peripheral blood. The receptor was isolated from a woman between 55 and 75 years old with active or convalescent COVID-19. The chain combines TRBV11-1 with TRBJ2-7; 8 bases line up with TRBD2. CDR3 in amino acids: CASSFPGGAYEQYF. The DNA of the CDR3 is TGTGCCAGCAGCTTCCCCGGGGGGGCCTACGAGCAGTACTTC.